This TCR beta chain was recovered during a study of blood T cell repertoires in COVID-19. Across the whole study: Sources were T cells, B-cell-depleted T cells, or PBMCs; the material itself was cDNA or gDNA.

Original analysis: From reference gene primer amplification, estimates of nucleated cell counts were derived. Sequencing was performed with immunoSEQ multiplex PCR; in TCRdb, only in-frame clones are kept and a portion is missing. V and J calls and clone size are those listed in that table; D and trimming were worked out from the DNA. The repertoire consists of some 200,000 clones, with under 90% occurring once and the leading ten covering over 6%. Patients from Seattle were sampled longitudinally, starting during active infection. Germline assignment: CDR1 ENHRY and CDR2 SYGVKD. Trimming removed 10 bases at V and 9 bases at J, with 22 bases between. The CDR3 runs to 14 residues.

The sequenced sample consisted of peripheral blood. This sequence was found in a woman of 80 years or more with COVID-19, enrolled during active disease. This rearrangement joins TRBV10-3 to TRBJ1-5; D remains unclear. The CDR3 nucleotides are TGTGCCACTAAGGAGGATCAGCCTAAGGGGCCCCAGCATTTT. The encoded protein is CATKEDQPKGPQHF.